Sequencing of this T cell receptor (beta chain) was carried out in a study of OX40 agonist ivuxolimab in advanced cancers. At the level of the study: It was ivuxolimab, an agonistic anti-OX40 (CD134) antibody, that patients were treated with.

Trimming removed 7 bases from V and 2 bases from J, with 14 bases in between. Germline values: CDR1 SGDLS, CDR2 YYNGEE. The CDR3 is 14 residues long. Only in-frame clones appear in the TCRdb table, and some are missing; sequencing was by immunoSEQ multiplex PCR. The data show 35,000 to 50,000 clones, 88% seen once. This receptor was taken from an adult with an advanced solid tumor such as melanoma, head and neck, liver or kidney cancer. The source was CD4+ or CD8+ T cells sorted from blood, collected in a trial of the OX40 agonist ivuxolimab. The chain carries TRBV9 and TRBJ2-3; no reliable D call. CDR3 in amino acids: CASAFTYTTDTQYF. The CDR3, as DNA: TGTGCCAGCGCCTTTACGTACACCACAGATACGCAGTATTTT.